This T cell receptor beta chain was captured by sequencing in a study of control samples from healthy donors and cancer patients. The protocol was immunoSEQ multiplex PCR, while the TCRdb copy is restricted to in-frame clones and leaves out a portion. The sample lists roughly 150,000 clones, 93% occurring once. This CDR3 region has 14 residues. V gave up 3 bases and J gave up 1 base, with 10 bases separating them. From germline, CDR1 is SQVTM and CDR2 ANQGSEA. The V gene is TRBV29-1, the J gene TRBJ2-1; D call uncertain. This receptor was identified in a man between 18 and 29 years old in good health. Sequencing used blood. The CDR3 nucleotides read TGCAGCGTTGAGAGCAGTTTGTCCTACAATGAGCAGTTCTTC. Translating gives CSVESSLSYNEQFF.